The clone carrying this TCR beta chain was seen repeatedly, ten times or more. Its target is not known. The data derive from a study of neurological immune-mediated disorders. TCRdb redid the calling of the 5' RACE reads with MiXCR, one entry per CDR3 protein. In the table there are tens of thousands of distinct CDR3 sequences, just under 4% of which are singletons. Study findings and constraints: Phylogenetic grouping assigned the repertoires of 18 of 34 multiple sclerosis patients to a single related-CDR3 cluster, representing a possible signature.

Germline values: CDR1 ENHRY, CDR2 SYGVKD. V was pared by 2 bases and J by 5 bases, with 16 bases between. CDR3 length: 15 amino acids. The chain is built from TRBV10-3 and TRBJ2-7; TRBD2 is a possible D gene (6 bases). Specimen: CD4+ T cells from blood. The source is a middle-aged woman with multiple sclerosis. The CDR3 coding sequence is TGTGCCATCAGTGAGCCTAAGGCGGAGGGCAACGAGCAGTACTTC. Protein product: CAISEPKAEGNEQYF.